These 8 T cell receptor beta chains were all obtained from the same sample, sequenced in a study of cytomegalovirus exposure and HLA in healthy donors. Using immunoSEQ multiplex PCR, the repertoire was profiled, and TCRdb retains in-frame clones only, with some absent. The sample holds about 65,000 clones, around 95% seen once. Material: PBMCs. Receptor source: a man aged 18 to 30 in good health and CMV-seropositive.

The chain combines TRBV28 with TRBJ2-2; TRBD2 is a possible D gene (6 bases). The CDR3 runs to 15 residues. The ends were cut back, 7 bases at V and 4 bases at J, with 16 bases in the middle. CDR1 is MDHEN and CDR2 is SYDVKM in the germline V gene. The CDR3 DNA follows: TGTGCCAGCACGCGCCACGGGGAGGTCACCGGGGAGCTGTTTTTT. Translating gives CASTRHGEVTGELFF.

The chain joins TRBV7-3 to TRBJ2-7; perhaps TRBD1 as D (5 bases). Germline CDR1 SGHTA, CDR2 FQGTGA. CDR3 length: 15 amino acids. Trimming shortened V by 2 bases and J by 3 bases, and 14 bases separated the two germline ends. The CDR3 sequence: CASSLGAERVYEQYF. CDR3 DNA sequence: TGTGCCAGCAGCTTAGGGGCAGAAAGAGTCTACGAGCAGTACTTC.

The DNA for the CDR3 is TGTGCCGGCCAGGAGGCCGAGACCCAGTACTTC. Its translation is CAGQEAETQYF. The chain uses TRBV7-2 and TRBJ2-5, with D perhaps matching TRBD2 (5 bases). The V gene's germline CDR1 is SGHTA and CDR2 FQGNSA. The CDR3 runs 11 residues. The germline V and J ends were trimmed by 11 bases and 5 bases, with 12 bases remaining between them. Variable domain in full (rest from reference TRBV7-2 and TRBJ2-5): GAGVSQSPSNKVTEKGKDVELRCDPISGHTALYWYRQSLGQGLEFLIYFQGNSAPDKSGLPSDRFSAERTGGSVSTLTIQRTQQEDSAVYLCAGQEAETQYFGPGTRLLVL.

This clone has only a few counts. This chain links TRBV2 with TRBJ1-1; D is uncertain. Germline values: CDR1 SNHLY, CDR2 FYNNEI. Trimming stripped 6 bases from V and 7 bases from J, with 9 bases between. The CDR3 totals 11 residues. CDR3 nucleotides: TGTGCCAGCAGCAACAGTCTTGAAGCTTTCTTT. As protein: CASSNSLEAFF.

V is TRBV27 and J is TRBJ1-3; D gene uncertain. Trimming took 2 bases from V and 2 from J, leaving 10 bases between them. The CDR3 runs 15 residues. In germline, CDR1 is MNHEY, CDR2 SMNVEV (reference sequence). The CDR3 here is CASSLDRQPGNTIYF. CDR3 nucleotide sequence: TGTGCCAGCAGTTTAGACCGACAACCTGGAAACACCATATATTTT.

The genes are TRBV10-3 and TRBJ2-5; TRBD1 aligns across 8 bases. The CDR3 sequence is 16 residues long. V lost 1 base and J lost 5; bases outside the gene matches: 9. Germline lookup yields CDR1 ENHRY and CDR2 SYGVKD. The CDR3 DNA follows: TGTGCCATCAGTGAGTGGGTTAGCAGGGGGCCTGAGACCCAGTACTTC. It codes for CAISEWVSRGPETQYF.

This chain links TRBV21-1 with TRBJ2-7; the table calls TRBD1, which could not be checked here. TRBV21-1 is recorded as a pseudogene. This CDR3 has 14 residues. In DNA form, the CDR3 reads TGTGCCAGCAGCAGAACAGGGGAAGACGACGAGCAGTACTTC. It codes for CASSRTGEDDEQYF.

The CDR3 region is CASSRPGQGLYEQYF. In nucleotides, the CDR3 is TGTGCCAGCAGTCGCCCTGGACAGGGGCTCTACGAGCAGTACTTC. This chain uses TRBV6-5 with TRBJ2-7; 9 positions match TRBD1. Germline CDR1 and CDR2: MNHEY and SVGAGI. This CDR3 spans 15 amino acids. The V and J ends lost 5 bases and 3 bases, in that order; junction bases with no gene match: 8.